This T cell receptor (beta chain) was captured by sequencing in a study of T cell responses to AZD1222 COVID-19 vaccine. Study results and limitations: Spike-specific TCR breadth and depth rose after two AZD1222 doses. Donors were mostly white British, more females; clonal diversity possibly underestimated.

CDR1 is SGHDT, CDR2 YYEEEE, per germline. The length of the CDR3 is 16 residues. V was clipped by 0 bases and J by 5 bases, with 17 bases between them. Details on this clone: What it binds is unknown.

The table came from immunoSEQ multiplex PCR; TCRdb's copy has only in-frame clones and leaves some out. The table includes 150,000 to 160,000 clones, about nine tenths detected once. The sample was peripheral blood, taken on day 0 of AZD1222 vaccination. This receptor was identified in an adult in good health. The V gene is TRBV5-6, the J gene TRBJ1-2, with D perhaps TRBD1 (6 bases). The CDR3 is CASSLAGRGLGYGYTF. For the CDR3, the DNA is TGTGCCAGCAGCTTGGCAGGTCGGGGGCTCGGTTATGGCTACACCTTC.